This TCR beta chain stems from a study of response to subunit inactivated influenza vaccine (dated by TCRdb to 2016 to 2019). In the study overall: Deep quantitative profiling of the T cell receptor repertoire was used in the study to follow responses to a trivalent subunit inactivated influenza vaccine.

Per the germline V gene, SGHRS is the CDR1 and YFSETQ is the CDR2. Germline trimming: 4 bases from V, 8 bases from J; junction bases outside gene matches: 11. Measured from the cysteine to the phenylalanine, the CDR3 is 15 residues long. CDR3 DNA only is kept here, 45 bases in frame from base 1. The library was prepared using RT-PCR. These reads were obtained on an Illumina HiSeq 2500. TCRdb cleaned the public reads at Q25 with fastp, built clones with MiXCR and kept in-frame beta chains. Records with the same CDR3 protein are collapsed into one entry carrying the most frequent genes and DNA. Counted in this sample were more than 150,000 distinct CDR3 sequences; about 11% of them appeared once. The ten largest clones add up to around 35% of the sample. Overall study results and their limits: It was suggested by the authors that each seasonal influenza vaccination may recruit only a limited number of new T cells.

In its sample, this clonotype was seen a few times. Its antigen remains undetermined. No quality values exist for individual bases; no much larger clone is one base distant. The sequence came from a man between 50 and 69 years old who received an inactivated influenza vaccine. Donor details come from another sample of the same person, matched by shared clones. This chain is built from TRBV5-1 and TRBJ2-1; TRBD1 fits 8 bases in the junction. This material consisted of CD8+ T cells sorted from PBMCs, taken around 25 months after vaccination. The DNA sequence is as follows: TGCGCCAGCAGCGCCCGACAGGGGAGTATGTATGAGCAGTTCTTC. This yields the protein CASSARQGSMYEQFF.